The rows below give T cell receptor beta chains drawn from one sample of a study of blood T cell repertoires in COVID-19. Only in-frame clones appear in the TCRdb table, and some are missing; sequencing was by immunoSEQ multiplex PCR. This sample has 250,000 or so clones, with about 90% found just once. The sample taken for sequencing was PBMCs or T cells enriched from blood (not recorded which). The receptor source for this set is a human donor in a cohort exposed to, infected with or recovered from COVID-19 (not recorded which). The donor label of this sample is uncertain. Each CDR3 is given with its conserved first and last residue. A D gene is named only where the DNA matches it firmly. Only some rows state a clone size, as once, few, many or a class for expanded clones.

clone_size	j_call	v_call	d_call	cdr3_aa	cdr3_nt
.	TRBJ1-5	TRBV19	.	CASSTGTGSQPQHF	TGTGCCAGTAGTACTGGTACAGGGTCTCAGCCCCAGCATTTT
.	TRBJ1-4	TRBV28	.	CASSPAGATNEKLFF	TGTGCCAGCAGCCCTGCAGGGGCAACTAATGAAAAACTGTTTTTT
.	TRBJ2-3	TRBV30	.	CAFDSGESSTDTQYF	TGTGCCTTCGATTCAGGGGAGTCTAGCACAGATACGCAGTATTTT
.	TRBJ2-6	TRBV2	TRBD2	CASSERGLFTPGANVLTF	TGTGCCAGCAGTGAACGGGGACTATTCACCCCTGGGGCCAACGTCCTGACTTTC
.	TRBJ1-4	TRBV5-1	.	CASSLGGQPNEKLFF	TGCGCCAGCAGCTTGGGAGGGCAACCGAATGAAAAACTGTTTTTT
.	TRBJ1-1	TRBV7-9	TRBD1	CASSSGQGARAFF	TGTGCCAGCAGCTCGGGACAGGGGGCTAGGGCTTTCTTT
.	TRBJ1-3	TRBV6-5	.	CASSFNGGYGNTIYF	TGTGCCAGCAGTTTTAACGGTGGTTATGGAAACACCATATATTTT
.	TRBJ2-7	TRBV11-2	.	CASSLTVLSYEQYF	TGTGCCAGCAGCTTGACAGTGCTCTCCTACGAGCAGTACTTC
.	TRBJ2-1	TRBV25-1	TRBD1	CASSESLSGTGVYNEQFF	TGTGCCAGCAGTGAATCCCTTTCCGGGACAGGGGTGTACAATGAGCAGTTCTTC
.	TRBJ1-6	TRBV20-1	TRBD1	CSASAGTDNSPLHF	TGCAGTGCTAGTGCCGGGACAGATAATTCACCCCTCCACTTT
.	TRBJ2-3	TRBV7-9	TRBD2	CASSPGLAGDTQYF	TGTGCCAGCAGCCCGGGACTAGCGGGAGATACGCAGTATTTT
.	TRBJ1-1	TRBV10-3	.	CAISESNRANTEAFF	TGTGCCATCAGTGAGTCGAACAGGGCTAACACTGAAGCTTTCTTT
.	TRBJ2-2	TRBV19	.	CASREPYSTGELFF	TGTGCCAGTAGGGAACCTTACAGTACCGGGGAGCTGTTTTTT
.	TRBJ1-3	TRBV30	.	CAWSVRGSGNTIYF	TGTGCCTGGAGTGTAAGAGGATCTGGAAACACCATATATTTT
few	TRBJ2-4	TRBV2	.	CASSGEGIQYF	TGTGCCAGCAGTGGCGAGGGCATTCAGTACTTC
.	TRBJ2-1	TRBV19	.	CASSPSVYNEQFF	TGTGCCAGTAGTCCTAGCGTCTACAATGAGCAGTTCTTC
.	TRBJ1-2	TRBV6-5	TRBD1	CASSGRQGRFHGYTF	TGTGCCAGCAGCGGTCGACAGGGACGGTTCCATGGCTACACCTTC
.	TRBJ1-2	TRBV19	TRBD1	CASSITQGARGYTF	TGTGCCAGTAGTATAACCCAGGGGGCGCGAGGCTACACCTTC
.	TRBJ2-2	TRBV27	TRBD1	CAIGTERGTGELFF	TGTGCCATCGGGACAGAACGAGGGACCGGGGAGCTGTTTTTT
.	TRBJ2-7	TRBV7-9	TRBD1	CASSRRTGAYYEQYF	TGTGCCAGCAGCCGCCGGACAGGGGCCTACTACGAGCAGTACTTC
.	TRBJ2-5	TRBV5-1	.	CASGFFTELNVPTQYF	TGCGCCAGCGGATTCTTTACAGAGCTTAACGTTCCGACCCAGTACTTC
.	TRBJ1-1	TRBV5-1	.	CASSLDITTEAFF	TGCGCCAGCAGCTTGGACATCACCACTGAAGCTTTCTTT
.	TRBJ1-2	TRBV9	TRBD1	CASSAAGTGGPGYGYTF	TGTGCCAGCAGCGCCGCCGGGACAGGGGGCCCGGGGTATGGCTACACCTTC
.	TRBJ2-7	TRBV30	.	CAWDGGHEQYF	TGTGCCTGGGATGGGGGCCACGAGCAGTACTTC
.	TRBJ2-5	TRBV7-6	.	CASSSRTTGGPRETQYF	TGTGCCAGCAGTTCTAGAACGACCGGGGGGCCGCGGGAGACCCAGTACTTC
.	TRBJ1-2	TRBV7-9	.	CASSLEGRAAYGYTF	TGTGCCAGCAGCTTAGAGGGCAGGGCTGCCTATGGCTACACCTTC
.	TRBJ1-1	TRBV12-5	TRBD1	CASGTRQGAAEAFF	TGTGCTAGTGGTACTCGACAGGGGGCGGCTGAAGCTTTCTTT
.	TRBJ2-7	TRBV28	.	CASSPQGYEQYF	TGTGCCAGCAGCCCACAGGGCTACGAGCAGTACTTC
.	TRBJ2-2	TRBV7-2	.	CASSFRPRGTGELFF	TGTGCCAGCAGCTTTCGGCCTAGGGGCACCGGGGAGCTGTTTTTT
.	TRBJ1-2	TRBV27	.	CASSPKRAGSPRGGYTF	TGTGCCAGCAGTCCCAAAAGAGCGGGGTCCCCACGTGGTGGCTACACCTTC
.	TRBJ2-3	TRBV18	TRBD1	CASSLRQGQDTQYF	TGTGCCAGCTCACTTCGACAGGGTCAGGATACGCAGTATTTT
.	TRBJ1-6	TRBV7-2	.	CASSPPARLPYNSPLHF	TGTGCCAGCAGCCCACCGGCCCGACTGCCATATAATTCACCCCTCCACTTT
.	TRBJ2-7	TRBV4-2	TRBD2	CASSPLSGASSYEQYF	TGTGCCAGCAGCCCTTTAAGCGGGGCGAGCTCCTACGAGCAGTACTTC
.	TRBJ2-3	TRBV7-2	TRBD2	CADAGEWGTDTQYF	TGTGCCGACGCGGGGGAGTGGGGGACAGATACGCAGTATTTT